These T cell receptor beta chains were read from a single sample in a study of blood T cell repertoires in COVID-19. Clones were sequenced by immunoSEQ multiplex PCR, and TCRdb holds only the in-frame ones, with some missing. Altogether some 240,000 clones are present, approximately 85% being singletons, with the ten largest covering approximately 2.4%. The sample was peripheral blood. These receptors all come from a woman in her 70s with COVID-19, enrolled during active disease. The CDR3 runs from the conserved cysteine through the conserved F or W. The order of the fields is D gene, clone size, V gene, J gene, CDR3 protein, CDR3 DNA. A D gene is named only where the DNA matches it firmly. Clone sizes are given selectively: once, few, many, or a class where the clone is expanded.

TRBD2	once	TRBV7-3	TRBJ2-1	CASSLSGGSYNEQFF	TGTGCCAGCAGCTTAAGCGGGGGAAGTTACAATGAGCAGTTCTTC
TRBD1	NA	TRBV5-1	TRBJ2-2	CASDLTGGYTGELFF	TGCGCCAGCGACTTGACAGGGGGCTACACCGGGGAGCTGTTTTTT
NA	NA	TRBV5-1	TRBJ1-1	CASQQNPGGLIRAFF	TGCGCCAGTCAACAAAATCCCGGGGGGCTTATACGAGCTTTCTTT
NA	NA	TRBV21-1	TRBJ2-1	CASSPFRQGPAHVAGNEQFF	TGTGCCAGCAGTCCGTTTCGACAGGGGCCCGCCCATGTGGCGGGCAATGAGCAGTTCTTC
NA	NA	TRBV20-1	TRBJ2-7	CSARVYSEQYF	TGCAGTGCTAGAGTTTATTCCGAGCAGTACTTC
TRBD1	once	TRBV6-5	TRBJ1-6	CASSYQQGARNSPLHF	TGTGCCAGCAGTTACCAACAGGGGGCAAGAAATTCACCCCTCCACTTT
NA	NA	TRBV5-8	TRBJ1-1	CASSAWSGGAGNTEAFF	TGTGCCAGCAGCGCGTGGTCGGGGGGCGCGGGGAACACTGAAGCTTTCTTT
NA	NA	TRBV3-1/TRBV3-2	TRBJ1-2	CASSQDDGRTRPLNYGYTF	TGTGCCAGCAGCCAAGACGATGGCAGAACCCGTCCGCTTAACTATGGCTACACCTTC
NA	NA	TRBV11-2	TRBJ2-1	CASSLAGSYNEQFF	TGTGCCAGCAGCTTAGCAGGTTCCTACAATGAGCAGTTCTTC
TRBD1	once	TRBV2	TRBJ1-4	CASRPQGAGKEKLFF	TGTGCCAGCAGGCCACAGGGGGCGGGAAAGGAAAAACTGTTTTTT
TRBD2	NA	TRBV27	TRBJ2-5	CASSKAGATHQETQYF	TGTGCCAGCAGTAAAGCGGGAGCGACCCATCAAGAGACCCAGTACTTC
TRBD1	NA	TRBV19	TRBJ1-2	CASSSDRGNYGYTF	TGTGCCAGTAGTTCGGACAGGGGGAACTATGGCTACACCTTC
NA	NA	TRBV5-1	TRBJ1-6	CASSFRVSSYNSPLHF	TGCGCCAGCAGCTTCAGGGTCTCCTCCTATAATTCACCCCTCCACTTT
NA	NA	TRBV6-5	TRBJ2-7	CASSRPTRAGLEQYF	TGTGCCAGCAGTCGCCCGACTAGAGCTGGCCTCGAGCAGTACTTC
TRBD2	NA	TRBV9	TRBJ2-1	CASSVAGGTYNEQFF	TGTGCCAGCAGCGTAGCGGGGGGTACCTACAATGAGCAGTTCTTC
TRBD1	NA	TRBV24-1	TRBJ2-7	CATSDSARQGMGEQYF	TGTGCCACCAGTGACTCCGCTCGACAGGGGATGGGCGAGCAGTACTTC
TRBD1	NA	TRBV2	TRBJ1-2	CASSLGQGNYGYTF	TGTGCCAGCAGCCTAGGACAGGGTAACTATGGCTACACCTTC
NA	NA	TRBV2	TRBJ2-1	CASTPRWTYNEQFF	TGTGCCAGCACCCCGCGCTGGACATACAATGAGCAGTTCTTC
TRBD1	NA	TRBV5-1	TRBJ2-1	CASSLADRGSYNEQFF	TGCGCCAGCAGCTTGGCGGACAGGGGCTCCTACAATGAGCAGTTCTTC
NA	NA	TRBV28	TRBJ1-1	CASTPGNTEAFF	TGTGCCAGCACCCCCGGGAACACTGAAGCTTTCTTT
NA	NA	TRBV30	TRBJ1-1	CAWIKDSGNTEAFF	TGTGCCTGGATTAAGGATTCAGGGAACACTGAAGCTTTCTTT
NA	NA	TRBV4-1	TRBJ1-1	CASSQDRLSLNTEAFF	TGCGCCAGCAGCCAAGACCGCTTAAGCCTGAACACTGAAGCTTTCTTT
NA	once	TRBV5-6	TRBJ2-1	CASSVSVDGQFF	TGTGCCAGCAGCGTCAGCGTGGATGGGCAGTTCTTC
TRBD1	NA	TRBV27	TRBJ1-6	CASSLSRQGYSPLHF	TGTGCCAGCAGTTTATCCCGACAGGGCTATTCACCCCTCCACTTT
NA	NA	TRBV6-5	TRBJ1-1	CATLLGGAEAFF	TGTGCCACCCTATTGGGGGGGGCTGAAGCTTTCTTT
TRBD1	NA	TRBV24-1	TRBJ1-1	CATSGTGLQNTEAFF	TGTGCCACCAGTGGGACAGGGCTGCAGAACACTGAAGCTTTCTTT
NA	NA	TRBV19	TRBJ1-6	CASSPRQAQTSPLHF	TGTGCCAGCTCGCCTCGACAGGCTCAAACCTCACCCCTCCACTTT
NA	NA	TRBV27	TRBJ1-6	CASQWRGNSPLHF	TGTGCCAGCCAGTGGCGGGGGAATTCACCCCTCCACTTT
TRBD1	NA	TRBV6-5	TRBJ1-6	CASRMDRHNSPLHF	TGTGCCAGCAGGATGGACAGGCACAATTCACCCCTCCACTTT
NA	NA	TRBV7-3	TRBJ1-1	CASSLSGSVNTEAFF	TGTGCCAGCAGCTTATCAGGCAGTGTGAACACTGAAGCTTTCTTT
TRBD1	NA	TRBV5-1	TRBJ2-3	CASSLDRGVDTQYF	TGCGCCAGCAGCTTGGACAGGGGAGTGGATACGCAGTATTTT
NA	NA	TRBV9	TRBJ2-5	CASSVAGVRETQYF	TGTGCCAGCAGCGTAGCAGGGGTGCGAGAGACCCAGTACTTC
TRBD1	once	TRBV6-1	TRBJ2-5	CASSDPGQTQETQYF	TGTGCCAGCAGTGACCCGGGACAGACCCAAGAGACCCAGTACTTC
NA	few	TRBV5-6	TRBJ2-7	CASSYSYEQYF	TGTGCCAGCAGCTACAGCTACGAGCAGTACTTC
NA	NA	TRBV3-1/TRBV3-2	TRBJ2-3	CASSPSTDTQYF	TGTGCCAGCAGCCCGAGCACAGATACGCAGTATTTT
NA	NA	TRBV6-2/TRBV6-3	TRBJ1-1	CASSLQEQGMNTEAFF	TGTGCCAGCAGTTTACAAGAACAGGGCATGAACACTGAAGCTTTCTTT
NA	NA	TRBV18	TRBJ2-7	CASSPLPSYEQYF	TGTGCCAGCTCACCCCTCCCTTCCTACGAGCAGTACTTC
TRBD1	NA	TRBV18	TRBJ1-4	CASSPPKGGVDEKLFF	TGTGCCAGCTCACCACCGAAAGGGGGCGTGGATGAAAAACTGTTTTTT
TRBD2	NA	TRBV5-1	TRBJ2-1	CASSLESGRNNEQFF	TGCGCCAGCAGCTTGGAAAGCGGGAGGAATAATGAGCAGTTCTTC
NA	NA	TRBV6-2/TRBV6-3	TRBJ1-5	CASSYSTVHQPQHF	TGTGCCAGCAGTTACTCGACAGTTCATCAGCCCCAGCATTTT
NA	once	TRBV5-8	TRBJ2-3	CASSLASTDTQYF	TGTGCCAGCAGCTTGGCAAGCACAGATACGCAGTATTTT
TRBD2	NA	TRBV5-4	TRBJ2-3	CASSLGEWGLAGGQPDTQYF	TGTGCCAGCAGCTTGGGAGAGTGGGGACTAGCGGGGGGGCAGCCAGATACGCAGTATTTT
NA	once	TRBV6-1	TRBJ1-4	CASGPGGGYEKLFF	TGTGCCAGCGGACCGGGGGGGGGATATGAAAAACTGTTTTTT
TRBD1	once	TRBV6-2/TRBV6-3	TRBJ1-5	CASSRQGEGQPQHF	TGTGCCAGCAGCCGACAGGGGGAAGGTCAGCCCCAGCATTTT
TRBD2	NA	TRBV7-8	TRBJ2-5	CASSPSGGAQYF	TGTGCCAGCAGCCCCTCGGGGGGGGCCCAGTACTTC
NA	NA	TRBV2	TRBJ1-1	CASSFSQGNTEAFF	TGTGCCAGCAGCTTCTCACAGGGGAACACTGAAGCTTTCTTT
NA	NA	TRBV24-1	TRBJ2-5	CATSDSQGPGETQYF	TGTGCCACCAGTGACTCCCAGGGGCCGGGGGAGACCCAGTACTTC
NA	NA	TRBV10-2	TRBJ2-7	CASRDSLISYEQYF	TGCGCCAGCAGGGACAGTCTTATTTCCTACGAGCAGTACTTC
NA	NA	TRBV5-1	TRBJ1-5	CASSPDGRGNNQPQHF	TGCGCCAGCAGCCCGGATGGGCGGGGCAACAATCAGCCCCAGCATTTT
TRBD1	NA	TRBV28	TRBJ1-6	CASSARDRDNSPLHF	TGTGCCAGCAGTGCCCGGGACAGGGATAATTCACCCCTCCACTTT
TRBD1	NA	TRBV9	TRBJ1-4	CASSASGTGNEKLFF	TGTGCCAGCAGCGCCTCCGGGACAGGGAATGAAAAACTGTTTTTT
NA	NA	TRBV19	TRBJ1-2	CASRRDYGYTF	TGTGCCAGTAGAAGAGACTATGGCTACACCTTC
NA	NA	TRBV27	TRBJ1-2	CASSSLAGYGYTF	TGTGCCAGCAGTTCTCTTGCGGGCTATGGCTACACCTTC
NA	NA	TRBV12-3/TRBV12-4	TRBJ1-1	CASRMDRDTEAFF	TGTGCCAGCAGGATGGACAGAGACACTGAAGCTTTCTTT
TRBD1	NA	TRBV27	TRBJ1-1	CASRVPGQHTEAFF	TGTGCCAGCAGAGTTCCGGGACAGCACACTGAAGCTTTCTTT
TRBD1	NA	TRBV2	TRBJ1-1	CASRPWTGGITEAFF	TGTGCCAGCAGACCCTGGACAGGGGGGATCACTGAAGCTTTCTTT
TRBD2	NA	TRBV15	TRBJ2-1	CATSRDLGGSYNEQFF	TGTGCCACCAGCAGAGATCTCGGCGGGAGTTACAATGAGCAGTTCTTC
NA	once	TRBV5-8	TRBJ1-1	CASTVAGAGTEAFF	TGTGCCAGCACCGTGGCAGGGGCAGGAACTGAAGCTTTCTTT
TRBD2	few	TRBV30	TRBJ2-3	CAWSLAGGITDTQYF	TGTGCCTGGAGTCTTGCGGGAGGTATCACAGATACGCAGTATTTT